The rows below give T cell receptor beta chains drawn from one sample of a study of shared clonotypes between healthy human individuals. Clones were read by immunoSEQ multiplex PCR, and TCRdb kept only the in-frame ones, dropping some. The profile shows more than 2,000,000 clones, around nine tenths of them singletons. The sequenced sample consisted of naive CD4+ T cells sorted from blood. These receptors all come from a man younger than 35 in good health. The CDR3 runs from the conserved cysteine through the conserved F or W. The D gene is left open where the match is weak. Some rows mark clone size as missing; the rest say once, few, many or name a class of expanded clone.

clone size	D gene	V gene	J gene	CDR3 DNA	CDR3 protein
.	TRBD1	TRBV15	TRBJ1-5	TGTGCCACCAGCGGGGGGACAGGTTTTAGCAATCAGCCCCAGCATTTT	CATSGGTGFSNQPQHF
.	TRBD2	TRBV2	TRBJ2-7	TGTGCCAGCAGCCTAGCGGACCTGGGAGAGCAGTACTTC	CASSLADLGEQYF
once	TRBD2	TRBV11-3	TRBJ2-1	TGTGCCAGCAGCCTTGGGACTAGCGGGAGCTCCTACAATGAGCAGTTCTTC	CASSLGTSGSSYNEQFF
.	.	TRBV29-1	TRBJ1-2	TGCAGCGTTGAACGCACCAACTATGGCTACACCTTC	CSVERTNYGYTF
once	.	TRBV5-6	TRBJ2-3	TGTGCCAGCAGCTTGAAGGGCGGTCGAGCTTGGGATACGCAGTATTTT	CASSLKGGRAWDTQYF
.	.	TRBV10-3	TRBJ2-5	TGTGCCATCAGTGATCGCGGGCGGGAAGAGACCCAGTACTTC	CAISDRGREETQYF
.	.	TRBV28	TRBJ1-1	TGTGCCAGCAGTCTACGGGGCACTGAAGCTTTCTTT	CASSLRGTEAFF
few	.	TRBV10-1	TRBJ1-6	TGCGCCAGCAGTGTTTCGACCAATTCACCCCTCCACTTT	CASSVSTNSPLHF
.	TRBD1	TRBV19	TRBJ1-5	TGTGCCAGTAGTATAGGGCGGACAGGGAACAATCAGCCCCAGCATTTT	CASSIGRTGNNQPQHF
.	.	TRBV21-1	TRBJ2-2	TGTGCCAGCAGCGGGTGCTGGAGGGTTGGCACCGGGGAGCTGTTTTTT	CASSGCWRVGTGELFF
.	TRBD1	TRBV28	TRBJ1-2	TGTGCCAGCAGTCCCGGGACAGGTCCAGCCTATGGCTACACCTTC	CASSPGTGPAYGYTF
.	TRBD2	TRBV4-1	TRBJ2-2	TGCGCCAGCAGCCTGTCAGCGGGAACCGGGGAGCTGTTTTTT	CASSLSAGTGELFF
.	.	TRBV7-2	TRBJ2-2	TGTGCCAGCAGCGGTCGGACAGCGACGAACACCGGGGAGCTGTTTTTT	CASSGRTATNTGELFF
.	.	TRBV5-1	TRBJ1-4	TGCGCCAGCAGCCCGAGCGTGCGCCCCGGAGAAAAACTGTTTTTT	CASSPSVRPGEKLFF
.	.	TRBV6-5	TRBJ2-3	TGTGCCAGCAGTTACTCTCCGGGCACAGATACGCAGTATTTT	CASSYSPGTDTQYF
.	TRBD1	TRBV9	TRBJ2-7	TGTGCCAGCAGCGTAGATACCGGGACAGCCTACGAGCAGTACTTC	CASSVDTGTAYEQYF
.	.	TRBV6-6	TRBJ1-6	TGTGCCAGCAGAATAGATGTCAATTCACCCCTCCACTTT	CASRIDVNSPLHF
.	.	TRBV5-6	TRBJ2-7	TGTGCCAGCAGCTCCCCGACCGATTACTACGAGCAGTACTTC	CASSSPTDYYEQYF
.	TRBD2	TRBV30	TRBJ2-2	TGTGCCTGGACAACCTCTAGCGGGCCAAACACCGGGGAGCTGTTTTTT	CAWTTSSGPNTGELFF
.	.	TRBV6-5	TRBJ2-4	TGTGCCAGCTCCCCTGCGGGGATCGACAAAAACATTCAGTACTTC	CASSPAGIDKNIQYF
.	.	TRBV30	TRBJ1-5	TGTGCCTGGGAGCCCACAGGTTATAGCAATCAGCCCCAGCATTTT	CAWEPTGYSNQPQHF
.	.	TRBV25-1	TRBJ2-3	TGTGCCAGCAGTCCCAGCCGCCGCGATACGCAGTATTTT	CASSPSRRDTQYF
.	.	TRBV18	TRBJ2-7	TGTGCCAGCTCACCACAGAGGAACGAGCAGTACTTC	CASSPQRNEQYF
.	TRBD1	TRBV5-1	TRBJ1-2	TGCGCCAGCAGCTTGGTGACAGGGCTAGAGGGGGCCGGCTACACCTTC	CASSLVTGLEGAGYTF
.	.	TRBV18	TRBJ2-3	TGTGCCAGCTCACCAACCCTCACAGATACGCAGTATTTT	CASSPTLTDTQYF
.	TRBD2	TRBV5-1	TRBJ2-5	TGCGCCAGCAGCTTGCCGGCGGGAGGGGGGGAGACCCAGTACTTC	CASSLPAGGGETQYF
.	.	TRBV27	TRBJ2-7	TGTGCCAGCAGTTACGGGGCCGGGTACGAGCAGTACTTC	CASSYGAGYEQYF
.	.	TRBV5-1	TRBJ2-1	TGCGCCAGCAGCTTGGGGGGAACTAGCACGAGCTCCTACAATGAGCAGTTCTTC	CASSLGGTSTSSYNEQFF
.	.	TRBV6-6	TRBJ2-7	TGTGCCAGCAGGGGACGGGGTTCCGAGCAGTACTTC	CASRGRGSEQYF
.	.	TRBV30	TRBJ2-2	TGTGCCTGGAGTGTTTCGACGAACACCGGGGAGCTGTTTTTT	CAWSVSTNTGELFF
.	TRBD1	TRBV5-1	TRBJ1-2	TGCGCCAGCAGCTTAGGGACAGGGGCCGTTAACTATGGCTACACCTTC	CASSLGTGAVNYGYTF
once	.	TRBV7-2	TRBJ2-2	TGTGCCAGCAGCCTAACACGAGGAGGCACCGGGGAGCTGTTTTTT	CASSLTRGGTGELFF
.	TRBD2	TRBV11-2	TRBJ2-5	TGTGCCAGCAGCCGCCGACTAGCGGGAGGAGAGACCCAGTACTTC	CASSRRLAGGETQYF
.	.	TRBV11-2	TRBJ1-1	TGTGCCAGCAGAGGGGGGGCTGGAACTGAAGCTTTCTTT	CASRGGAGTEAFF
.	TRBD1	TRBV28	TRBJ1-4	TGTGCCAGCAGTTTAGCAGGGGGCAATAGCGAAAAACTGTTTTTT	CASSLAGGNSEKLFF
.	TRBD1	TRBV7-9	TRBJ1-2	TGTGCCAGCAGCACCCGGGACAGCTTCTATGGCTACACCTTC	CASSTRDSFYGYTF
.	TRBD1	TRBV19	TRBJ1-4	TGTGCCAGTAGCAACTCAGGGGGCGTAATGGAAAAACTGTTTTTT	CASSNSGGVMEKLFF
.	.	TRBV30	TRBJ2-2	TGTGCCTGGAGTGTGTCGGGGTTAGCCACCGGGGAGCTGTTTTTT	CAWSVSGLATGELFF
.	.	TRBV5-1	TRBJ2-2	TGCGCCAGCAGCTTGAACGGCGGGGAGCTGTTTTTT	CASSLNGGELFF
.	.	TRBV6-6	TRBJ1-4	TGTGCCAGCAGGCAGGGTGAGAGCACAACTAATGAAAAACTGTTTTTT	CASRQGESTTNEKLFF
.	.	TRBV15	TRBJ2-3	TGTGCCACCAGCGAGCGGAGCACAGATACGCAGTATTTT	CATSERSTDTQYF
.	TRBD2	TRBV11-3	TRBJ2-5	TGTGCCAGCAGCCTGGGGAAAAGCGCGGGAGCTTTTTGGGAGACCCAGTACTTC	CASSLGKSAGAFWETQYF
.	.	TRBV6-1	TRBJ2-7	TGTGCCAGCAGACTGGAGGCAGGGCAGTGGTACGAGCAGTACTTC	CASRLEAGQWYEQYF
.	.	TRBV7-8	TRBJ2-7	TGTGCCAGCAGCTTAGTCGGGACGTTAGCGGAAGGAGGGCAGTACTTC	CASSLVGTLAEGGQYF
.	TRBD1	TRBV5-6	TRBJ2-3	TGTGCCAGCAGCATGATTCAGGGGGGCACAGATACGCAGTATTTT	CASSMIQGGTDTQYF
.	TRBD2	TRBV9	TRBJ2-5	TGTGCCAGCAGCGTAGTTTCGAGCGGGACTTACCAAGAGACCCAGTACTTC	CASSVVSSGTYQETQYF
.	.	TRBV27	TRBJ2-1	TGTGCCAGCAGTTTTATTGAGAGAGAGCAGTTCTTC	CASSFIEREQFF
once	.	TRBV5-6	TRBJ2-4	TGTGCCAGCAGCATCGGACAGACGCGGTACTTC	CASSIGQTRYF
.	TRBD2	TRBV5-1	TRBJ2-7	TGCGCCAGCAGCTCTAGGACTAGCGGACCCTACGAGCAGTACTTC	CASSSRTSGPYEQYF
.	.	TRBV11-2	TRBJ2-2	TGTGCCAGCAGCGCCACTTCGAACACCGGGGAGCTGTTTTTT	CASSATSNTGELFF
.	.	TRBV19	TRBJ2-1	TGTGCCAGTACCCCCCTCGCGGGGCAGAACAATGAGCAGTTCTTC	CASTPLAGQNNEQFF
.	.	TRBV18	TRBJ1-2	TGTGCCAGCTCCTCGGGACGGAACAGCTATGGCTACACCTTC	CASSSGRNSYGYTF